This note documents a single T cell receptor (beta chain) sequence. Its antigen is currently unknown. Primers included in the PCR were 60 Vbeta and 13 Jbeta primers. TCRdb's table, derived via immunoSEQ multiplex PCR, lists solely in-frame clones and lacks some. The sample holds some 160,000 clones; roughly 80% are singletons and the top ten take 2.3%. The record originates from a study of cytomegalovirus exposure and HLA in healthy donors. The CDR3 consists of 14 residues. V was pared by 5 bases and J by 0 bases, with 11 bases between. CDR1 SGHRS and CDR2 YFSETQ come from the germline V gene. Overall study findings and caveats: Most TCR sequences were uncommon, yet certain public TCRs appeared in many donors. It was confirmed in vitro that a few of the CMV-associated chains were specific for CMV antigens. A missense variant in DCLRE1C was later tied to TCR beta V- and J-gene trimming.

Material: PBMCs. The TCR comes from a male donor in good health and CMV-seronegative. The chain carries TRBV5-1 and TRBJ1-1, with D perhaps TRBD1 (5 bases). The CDR3 is CASSLTAMNTEAFF. The CDR3 DNA is TGCGCCAGCAGTTTGACAGCCATGAACACTGAAGCTTTCTTT.